A selection of T cell receptor beta chains follows, all from one sample in a study of Ad26.COV2.S vaccination and SARS-CoV-2 variants. The table came from immunoSEQ multiplex PCR; TCRdb's copy has only in-frame clones and leaves some out. Of 400,000 to 450,000 clones listed, 80% to 95% are singletons. The sequences come from peripheral blood, collected in a trial of Ad26.COV2.S vaccine versus placebo. The receptors derive from a person between 18 and 65 years old who received the Ad26.COV2.S COVID-19 vaccine or a placebo. CDR3s include the opening cysteine and the closing phenylalanine or tryptophan. Each record gives: D gene, V gene, J gene, clone size, CDR3 protein, CDR3 DNA. The D gene is left open where the match is weak. Clone size is shown for a subset of rows, as once, few, many or a class of expanded clone.

>.|TRBV5-4|TRBJ1-1|.
CASSLVPGTEAFF
TGTGCCAGCAGCTTGGTCCCGGGGACTGAAGCTTTCTTT
>TRBD2|TRBV9|TRBJ2-1|.
CASSVRTSGSSGEQFF
TGTGCCAGCAGCGTAAGGACTAGCGGGAGTTCGGGTGAGCAGTTCTTC
>TRBD1|TRBV28|TRBJ1-1|.
CASSGRINRGGGTEAFF
TGTGCCAGCAGTGGACGAATAAACAGGGGGGGTGGCACTGAAGCTTTCTTT
>.|TRBV4-2|TRBJ1-1|.
CASSQEEGSMLNTEAFF
TGTGCCAGCAGCCAAGAAGAGGGATCCATGCTGAACACTGAAGCTTTCTTT
>.|TRBV2|TRBJ1-6|few
CASEEDRPNSPLHF
TGTGCCAGCGAAGAGGACCGGCCTAATTCACCCCTCCACTTT
>TRBD1|TRBV18|TRBJ2-7|few
CASGTGPSYEQYF
TGTGCCAGTGGGACAGGACCCTCCTACGAGCAGTACTTC
>.|TRBV5-1|TRBJ2-7|.
CASSLVGGLSSYEQYF
TGCGCCAGCAGCTTGGTAGGCGGTCTAAGCTCCTACGAGCAGTACTTC
>TRBD1|TRBV5-4|TRBJ2-3|.
CATQGPRTGATDTQYF
TGTGCCACCCAGGGGCCCCGGACAGGGGCCACAGATACGCAGTATTTT
>.|TRBV6-5|TRBJ2-7|.
CASSPDTYEQYF
TGTGCCAGCAGTCCGGACACCTACGAGCAGTACTTC
>TRBD2|TRBV7-8|TRBJ2-1|.
CASSPYSGGPYNEQFF
TGTGCCAGCAGCCCCTATAGCGGGGGACCCTACAATGAGCAGTTCTTC
>.|TRBV27|TRBJ1-4|.
CASSLIAVGEKLFF
TGTGCCAGCAGTTTGATCGCCGTTGGTGAAAAACTGTTTTTT
>.|TRBV5-1|TRBJ2-2|.
CASKGTATESGELFF
TGCGCCAGCAAGGGCACAGCCACCGAATCCGGGGAGCTGTTTTTT
>.|TRBV3-1/TRBV3-2|TRBJ2-7|.
CASSQVGTGEQYF
TGTGCCAGCAGCCAAGTAGGGACTGGCGAGCAGTACTTC
>.|TRBV9|TRBJ2-1|.
CASSVGMSGARYDNEQFF
TGTGCCAGCAGCGTAGGCATGTCAGGGGCTAGATACGACAATGAGCAGTTCTTC
>.|TRBV5-5|TRBJ1-4|few
CASSIGLSANEKLFF
TGTGCCAGCAGCATAGGGTTGTCGGCTAATGAAAAACTGTTTTTT
>TRBD1|TRBV4-1|TRBJ1-2|.
CASSHRQGNRNYGYTF
TGCGCCAGCAGCCACCGACAGGGTAATAGAAACTATGGCTACACCTTC
>TRBD2|TRBV5-5|TRBJ2-7|.
CASSFPGTSGRFAYEQYF
TGTGCCAGCAGCTTTCCCGGGACTAGCGGGAGATTCGCCTACGAGCAGTACTTC
>TRBD1|TRBV27|TRBJ2-7|.
CASMEIGDRFYEQYF
TGTGCCAGCATGGAGATAGGGGACAGATTCTACGAGCAGTACTTC
>.|TRBV4-3|TRBJ1-1|.
CASSQDAENTEAFF
TGCGCCAGCAGCCAAGATGCAGAAAACACTGAAGCTTTCTTT
>TRBD2|TRBV9|TRBJ2-3|.
CASNPSGTDTQYF
TGTGCCAGCAATCCTAGCGGGACAGATACGCAGTATTTT